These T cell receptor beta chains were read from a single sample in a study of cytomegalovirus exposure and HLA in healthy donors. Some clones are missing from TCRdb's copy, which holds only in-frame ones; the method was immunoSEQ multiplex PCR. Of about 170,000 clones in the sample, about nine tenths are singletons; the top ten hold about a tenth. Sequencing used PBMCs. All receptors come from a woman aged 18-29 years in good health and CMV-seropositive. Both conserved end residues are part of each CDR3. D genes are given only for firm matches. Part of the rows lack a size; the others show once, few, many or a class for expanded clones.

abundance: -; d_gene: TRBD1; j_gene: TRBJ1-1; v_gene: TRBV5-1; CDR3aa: CASSSTDRGNTEAFF; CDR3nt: TGCGCCAGCAGCTCAACCGACAGGGGCAACACTGAAGCTTTCTTT
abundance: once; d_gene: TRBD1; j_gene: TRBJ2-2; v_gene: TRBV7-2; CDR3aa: CASSLDYSTGGAGELFF; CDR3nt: TGTGCCAGCAGCTTAGATTATTCGACAGGGGGCGCCGGGGAGCTGTTTTTT
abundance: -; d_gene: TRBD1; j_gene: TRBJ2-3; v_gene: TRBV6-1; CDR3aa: CASSAVRQGVLTDTQYF; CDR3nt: TGTGCCAGCAGTGCTGTTCGACAGGGGGTTCTCACAGATACGCAGTATTTT
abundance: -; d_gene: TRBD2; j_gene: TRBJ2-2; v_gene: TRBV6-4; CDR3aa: CASSAAGAGTGELFF; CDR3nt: TGTGCCAGCAGTGCGGCGGGAGCTGGAACCGGGGAGCTGTTTTTT
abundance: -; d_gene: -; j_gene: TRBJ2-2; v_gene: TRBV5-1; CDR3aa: CASSLAQGTGELFF; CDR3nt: TGCGCCAGCAGCTTGGCCCAGGGCACCGGGGAGCTGTTTTTT
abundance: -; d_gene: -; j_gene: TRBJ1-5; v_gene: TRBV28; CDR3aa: CASSLEGIGNQPQHF; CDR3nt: TGTGCCAGCAGTTTAGAGGGAATTGGAAATCAGCCCCAGCATTTT
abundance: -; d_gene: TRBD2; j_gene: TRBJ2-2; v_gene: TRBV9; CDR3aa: CASSVVASGRGELFF; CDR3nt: TGTGCCAGCAGCGTAGTGGCTAGCGGTCGAGGGGAGCTGTTTTTT
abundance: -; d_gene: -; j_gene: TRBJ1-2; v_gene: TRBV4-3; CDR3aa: CASSQDRGVIYGYTF; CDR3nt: TGCGCCAGCAGCCAAGATAGAGGTGTTATCTATGGCTACACCTTC
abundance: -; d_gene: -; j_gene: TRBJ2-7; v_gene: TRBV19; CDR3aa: CASSTGQPYEQYF; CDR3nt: TGTGCCAGTAGTACAGGACAACCCTACGAGCAGTACTTC
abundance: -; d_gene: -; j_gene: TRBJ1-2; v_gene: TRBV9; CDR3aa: CASSVGLNGYTF; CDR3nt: TGTGCCAGCAGCGTAGGACTTAATGGCTACACCTTC
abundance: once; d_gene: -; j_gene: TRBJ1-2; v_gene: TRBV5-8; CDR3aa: CASSLQAWGYTF; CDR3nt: TGTGCCAGCAGCTTGCAAGCGTGGGGCTACACCTTC
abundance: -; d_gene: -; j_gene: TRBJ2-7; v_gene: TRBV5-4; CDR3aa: CASSFLEGQPYEQYF; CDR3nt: TGTGCCAGCAGCTTCCTGGAGGGACAGCCCTACGAGCAGTACTTC
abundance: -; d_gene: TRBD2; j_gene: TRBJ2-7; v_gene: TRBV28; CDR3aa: CASNLPGGGYEQYF; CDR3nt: TGTGCCAGCAACCTCCCGGGAGGGGGATACGAGCAGTACTTC
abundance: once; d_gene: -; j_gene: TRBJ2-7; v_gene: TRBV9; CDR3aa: CASSVAPAGVYEQYF; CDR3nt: TGTGCCAGCAGCGTAGCTCCGGCAGGGGTGTACGAGCAGTACTTC
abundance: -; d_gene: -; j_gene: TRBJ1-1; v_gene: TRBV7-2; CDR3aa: CASSLGYRVGYRNTEAFF; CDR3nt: TGTGCCAGCAGCTTAGGGTACAGGGTGGGCTACAGGAACACTGAAGCTTTCTTT
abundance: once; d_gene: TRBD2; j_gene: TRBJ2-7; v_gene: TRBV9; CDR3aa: CASSAGTTREQYF; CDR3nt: TGTGCCAGCAGCGCCGGGACTACACGGGAGCAGTACTTC
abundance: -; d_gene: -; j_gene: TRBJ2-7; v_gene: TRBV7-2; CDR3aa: CASSFRRDSTYEQYF; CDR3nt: TGTGCCAGCAGCTTCCGTAGGGACTCTACCTACGAGCAGTACTTC
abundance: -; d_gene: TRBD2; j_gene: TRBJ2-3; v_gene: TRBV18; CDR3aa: CASSRAGVRTDTQYF; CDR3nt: TGTGCCAGCTCACGAGCGGGAGTTCGTACAGATACGCAGTATTTT
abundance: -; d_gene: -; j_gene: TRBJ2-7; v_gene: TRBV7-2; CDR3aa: CASSLGLASGEQYF; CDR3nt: TGTGCCAGCAGCCTCGGCCTAGCGTCTGGCGAGCAGTACTTC
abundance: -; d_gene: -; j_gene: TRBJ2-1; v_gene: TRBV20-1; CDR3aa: CSASSNNEQFF; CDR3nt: TGCAGTGCTTCTAGCAACAATGAGCAGTTCTTC
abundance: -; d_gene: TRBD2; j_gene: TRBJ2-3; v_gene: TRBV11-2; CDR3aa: CASSFPSGYSTDTQYF; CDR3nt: TGTGCCAGCAGCTTTCCTAGCGGCTATAGCACAGATACGCAGTATTTT
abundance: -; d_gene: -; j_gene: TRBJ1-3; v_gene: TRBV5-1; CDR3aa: CASSFYGAGNTIYF; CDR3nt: TGCGCCAGCAGCTTCTACGGGGCTGGAAACACCATATATTTT
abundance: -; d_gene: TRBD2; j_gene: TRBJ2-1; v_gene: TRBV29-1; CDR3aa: CSASGGSLSYNEQFF; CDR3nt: TGCAGCGCCAGTGGCGGGAGTCTCTCCTACAATGAGCAGTTCTTC
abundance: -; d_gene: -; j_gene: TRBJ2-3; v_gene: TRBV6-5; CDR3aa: CASSYSGIRDTQYF; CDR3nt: TGTGCCAGCAGTTACTCGGGCATAAGGGATACGCAGTATTTT
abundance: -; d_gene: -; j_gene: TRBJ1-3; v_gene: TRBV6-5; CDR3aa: CASSYSPPGGGNTIYF; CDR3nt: TGTGCCAGCAGTTACTCGCCACCCGGGGGTGGAAACACCATATATTTT
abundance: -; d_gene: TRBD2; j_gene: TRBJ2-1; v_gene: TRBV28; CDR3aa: CASSPGGDEQFF; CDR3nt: TGTGCCAGCAGTCCTGGGGGGGATGAGCAGTTCTTC
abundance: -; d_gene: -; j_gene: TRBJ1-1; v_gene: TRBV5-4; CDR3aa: CASSNGGASNTEAFF; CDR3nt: TGTGCCAGCAGCAACGGGGGGGCGTCCAACACTGAAGCTTTCTTT
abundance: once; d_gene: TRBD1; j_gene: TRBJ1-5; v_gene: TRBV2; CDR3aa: CASSGQDNQPQHF; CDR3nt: TGTGCCAGCAGCGGACAGGACAATCAGCCCCAGCATTTT
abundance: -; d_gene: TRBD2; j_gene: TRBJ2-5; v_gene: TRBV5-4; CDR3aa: CASSAGLAGGLKYF; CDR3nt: TGTGCCAGCAGCGCGGGACTAGCGGGAGGCCTCAAGTACTTC
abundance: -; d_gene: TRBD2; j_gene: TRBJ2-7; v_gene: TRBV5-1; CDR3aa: CASSSSGPGEGVYEQYF; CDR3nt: TGCGCCAGCAGCTCCTCCGGGCCGGGGGAGGGTGTCTACGAGCAGTACTTC
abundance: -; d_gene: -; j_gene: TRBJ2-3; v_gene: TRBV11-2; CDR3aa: CASSPGWSTDTQYF; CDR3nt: TGTGCCAGCAGCCCAGGTTGGAGCACAGATACGCAGTATTTT
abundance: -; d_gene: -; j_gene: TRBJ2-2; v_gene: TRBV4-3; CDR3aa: CASSQDLSLSDTGELFF; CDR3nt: TGCGCCAGCAGCCAAGATTTGAGTCTCTCGGACACCGGGGAGCTGTTTTTT
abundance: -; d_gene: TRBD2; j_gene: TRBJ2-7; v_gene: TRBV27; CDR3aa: CASSFLSGTSGPYEQYF; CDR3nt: TGTGCCAGCAGTTTCCTGTCGGGGACTAGCGGCCCTTACGAGCAGTACTTC
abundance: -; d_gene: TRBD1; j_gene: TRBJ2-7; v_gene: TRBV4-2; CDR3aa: CASSHKHPLTGSSYEQYF; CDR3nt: TGTGCCAGCAGCCACAAACACCCCCTGACAGGGAGCTCCTACGAGCAGTACTTC
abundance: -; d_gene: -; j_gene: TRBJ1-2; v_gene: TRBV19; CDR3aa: CASSIATAHYGYTF; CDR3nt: TGTGCCAGTAGTATAGCCACAGCCCACTATGGCTACACCTTC
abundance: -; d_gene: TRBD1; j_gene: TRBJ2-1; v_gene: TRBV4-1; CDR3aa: CASSQGTGGLYEQFF; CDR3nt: TGCGCCAGCAGCCAAGGGACAGGGGGCTTATATGAGCAGTTCTTC
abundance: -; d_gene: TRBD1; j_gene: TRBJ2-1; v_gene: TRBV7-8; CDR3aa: CASSDPGTGSYNEQFF; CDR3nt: TGTGCCAGCAGCGACCCCGGGACAGGGTCCTACAATGAGCAGTTCTTC
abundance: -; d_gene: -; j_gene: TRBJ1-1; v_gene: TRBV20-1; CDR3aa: CSACRGGEAFF; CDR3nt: TGCAGTGCTTGCAGGGGCGGGGAAGCTTTCTTT
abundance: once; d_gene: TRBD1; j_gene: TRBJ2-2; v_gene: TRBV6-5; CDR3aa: CASSHGTGPTGELFF; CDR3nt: TGTGCCAGCAGTCACGGGACAGGGCCCACCGGGGAGCTGTTTTTT
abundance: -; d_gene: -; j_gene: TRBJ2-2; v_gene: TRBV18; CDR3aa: CASSLNTGELFF; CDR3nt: TGTGCCAGCTCACTAAACACCGGGGAGCTGTTTTTT
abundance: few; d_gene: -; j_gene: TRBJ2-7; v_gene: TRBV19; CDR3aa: CASPYPTGGHAYEQYF; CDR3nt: TGTGCCAGTCCATACCCGACAGGCGGTCACGCCTACGAGCAGTACTTC